The 7 T cell receptor beta chains presented below share a single source sample, sequenced in a study of graft-versus-host responses after intestinal transplantation. Profiling relied on immunoSEQ multiplex PCR, and the TCRdb table lists in-frame clones only, not all of them. The sample consists of 75,000 to 95,000 clones, approximately 94% of them appearing once. These receptors have no known antigen. Sequencing used unstimulated CD8+ T cells sorted from spleen or lymph node cells, obtained before intestinal transplant. These receptors came from a human donor who received an intestinal transplant.

The chain is built from TRBV27 and TRBJ1-1, with D possibly TRBD1 on 6 matching bases. The V gene's germline CDR1 is MNHEY and CDR2 SMNVEV (reference sequence). The CDR3 has 13 amino acids. V dropped 4 bases and J dropped 5 bases, with 11 bases sitting between them. This CDR3 reads CASSSRGRTEAFF. In nucleotides, the CDR3 is TGTGCCAGCAGTTCCAGGGGACGAACTGAAGCTTTCTTT.

The J gene is TRBJ2-3, the V gene TRBV7-6; 8 bases are shared with TRBD2. Germline trimming cut 4 bases from V and 4 bases from J; bases unmatched to any gene: 1. The CDR3 contains 13 residues. Per germline, CDR1 SGHVS and CDR2 FNYEAQ. The CDR3 sequence is CASSSTSADTQYF. In nucleotides, the CDR3 is TGTGCCAGCAGCTCGACTAGCGCAGATACGCAGTATTTT.

The CDR3 loop reads CASSVGGDRGNYEQYF. The CDR3 nucleotides read TGTGCCAGCAGCGTAGGGGGGGACAGGGGTAACTACGAGCAGTACTTC. The rearrangement links TRBV9 to TRBJ2-7; 10 nucleotides match TRBD1. The CDR3 has 16 amino acids. CDR1 is SGDLS, CDR2 YYNGEE, per germline. Trimming took 0 bases from V and 3 from J; bases not matched to a gene: 6.

The chain is built from TRBV9 and TRBJ2-1, with 7 bases matching TRBD2. The ends lost 1 base at V and 6 bases at J; junction bases unmatched: 7. The CDR3 covers 15 residues. Germline CDR1 and CDR2: SGDLS and YYNGEE. In DNA form, the CDR3 reads TGTGCCAGCAGCGTATACGGGGGGAAATCCAATGAGCAGTTCTTC. Protein: CASSVYGGKSNEQFF.

This clone occurred once. The chain couples TRBV9 to TRBJ1-3; D remains unclear. This CDR3 comprises 14 residues. CDR1 and CDR2 from the germline V gene are SGDLS and YYNGEE. The ends were cut back, 3 bases at V and 1 base at J, with 8 bases in the middle. CDR3 nucleotides: TGTGCCAGCAGCGCAGGCGCATCTGGAAACACCATATATTTT. Protein sequence: CASSAGASGNTIYF.

The chain employs TRBV6-1 and TRBJ1-1; the D gene is possibly TRBD1 (5 bases). CDR1 is MNHNS and CDR2 is SASEGT in the germline V gene. Trimming stripped 6 bases from V and 2 bases from J, with 13 bases between. CDR3 length: 14 amino acids. CDR3 nucleotides: TGTGCCAGCAGCCCCTGGGGGGATAACACTGAAGCTTTCTTT. As protein: CASSPWGDNTEAFF.

V and J are TRBV6-1 and TRBJ1-5; D is perhaps TRBD1 (5 bases). V was cut by 8 bases and J by 6 bases, with 11 bases left in between. CDR3 length: 12 residues. Germline lookup yields CDR1 MNHNS and CDR2 SASEGT. The CDR3 reads CASWAGFQPQHF. The CDR3 DNA is TGTGCCAGCTGGGCAGGGTTTCAGCCCCAGCATTTT.